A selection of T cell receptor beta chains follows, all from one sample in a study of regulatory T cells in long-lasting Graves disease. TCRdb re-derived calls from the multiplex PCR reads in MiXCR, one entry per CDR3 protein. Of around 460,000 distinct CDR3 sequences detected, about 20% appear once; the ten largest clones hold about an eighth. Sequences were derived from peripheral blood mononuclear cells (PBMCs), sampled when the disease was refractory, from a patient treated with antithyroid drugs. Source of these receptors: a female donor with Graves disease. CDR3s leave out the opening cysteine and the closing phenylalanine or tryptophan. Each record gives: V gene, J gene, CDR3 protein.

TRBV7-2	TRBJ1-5	ASSLGFSLNQPQH
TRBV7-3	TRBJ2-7	ASSLRGTLEQY
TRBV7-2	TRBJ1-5	ASSFRWASNQPQH
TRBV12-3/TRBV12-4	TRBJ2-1	ASSFSVWGPYNEQF
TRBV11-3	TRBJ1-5	ASSYSGYHTPQH
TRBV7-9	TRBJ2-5	ARPGTGQY
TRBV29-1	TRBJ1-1	SVVDRGVTEFLEQAF
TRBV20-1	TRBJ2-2	SATGVAGELF
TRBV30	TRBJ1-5	AWSGPGHGLTQH
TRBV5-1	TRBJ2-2	ASSPLGLAGGPFSNTGELF
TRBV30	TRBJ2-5	AWSRGQGAETQY
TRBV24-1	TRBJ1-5	ATSDSDRGWNQPQH
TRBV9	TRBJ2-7	ASSIGGTGAVYEQY
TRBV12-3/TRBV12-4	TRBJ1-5	ASSPILGDQGQWKSQH
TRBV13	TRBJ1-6	ASSSTGGSYNSPLH
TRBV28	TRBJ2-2	ASVRGTSGYTGELF
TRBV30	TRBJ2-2	ALEGMGTPNTGELF
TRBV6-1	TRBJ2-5	ASSQGQGAQETQY
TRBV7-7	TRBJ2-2	ASSPGQGNGELF
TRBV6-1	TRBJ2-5	ASSTNSETQY
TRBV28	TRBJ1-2	ASSPGQGPRGYT
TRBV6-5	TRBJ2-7	ASSYPGASYEQC
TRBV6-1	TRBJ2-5	ASSATGREETQY
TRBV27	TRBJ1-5	ASSLDGMDYSNQPQH
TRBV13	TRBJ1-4	ASSIGRTEKLF
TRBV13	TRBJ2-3	ASSLAGGSSTQY
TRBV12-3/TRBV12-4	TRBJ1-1	ASNMGLANTEAF
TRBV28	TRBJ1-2	ASSLESQGTIGGYT
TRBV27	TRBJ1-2	ASMGYNYGYT
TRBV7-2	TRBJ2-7	ASSLESGSGFEQY
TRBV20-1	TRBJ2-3	SAFRGIDTQY